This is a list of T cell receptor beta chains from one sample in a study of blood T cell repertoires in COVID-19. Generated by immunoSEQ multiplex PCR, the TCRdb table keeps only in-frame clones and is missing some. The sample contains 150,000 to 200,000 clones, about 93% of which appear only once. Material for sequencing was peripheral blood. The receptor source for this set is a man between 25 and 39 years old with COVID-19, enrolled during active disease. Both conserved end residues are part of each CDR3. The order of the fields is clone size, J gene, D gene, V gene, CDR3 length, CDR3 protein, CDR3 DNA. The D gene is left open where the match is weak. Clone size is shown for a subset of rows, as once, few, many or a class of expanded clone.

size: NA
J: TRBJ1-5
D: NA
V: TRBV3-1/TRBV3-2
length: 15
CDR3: CASSQDTGRNQPQHF
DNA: TGTGCCAGCAGCCAAGATACAGGGCGTAATCAGCCCCAGCATTTT

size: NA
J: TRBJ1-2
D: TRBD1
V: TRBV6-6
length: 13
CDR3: CASSYGTVYGYTF
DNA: TGTGCCAGCAGTTACGGGACAGTGTATGGCTACACCTTC

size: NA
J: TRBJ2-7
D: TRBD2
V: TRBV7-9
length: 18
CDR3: CASSLAARLAGPSYEQYF
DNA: TGTGCCAGCAGCTTAGCCGCGCGGCTAGCGGGGCCCTCCTACGAGCAGTACTTC

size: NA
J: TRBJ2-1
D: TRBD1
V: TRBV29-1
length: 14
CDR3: CSAGTGGNNGEQFF
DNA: TGCAGCGCCGGGACAGGGGGCAATAATGGTGAGCAGTTCTTC

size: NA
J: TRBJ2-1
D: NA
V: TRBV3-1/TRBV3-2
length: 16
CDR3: CASSQASGERYNEQFF
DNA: TGTGCCAGCAGCCAAGCGTCAGGGGAACGCTACAATGAGCAGTTCTTC

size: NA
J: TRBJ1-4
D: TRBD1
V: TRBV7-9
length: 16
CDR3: CASSFSGGAEGEKLFF
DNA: TGTGCCAGCAGCTTTTCAGGGGGCGCGGAAGGTGAAAAACTGTTTTTT

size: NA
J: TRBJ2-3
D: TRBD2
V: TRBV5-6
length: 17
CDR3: CASSLLSGGAQTDTQYF
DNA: TGTGCCAGCAGCTTGCTTAGCGGGGGCGCTCAGACAGATACGCAGTATTTT

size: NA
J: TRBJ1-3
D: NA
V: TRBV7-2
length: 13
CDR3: CASSDGQGNTIYF
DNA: TGTGCCAGCAGCGACGGACAGGGAAACACCATATATTTT

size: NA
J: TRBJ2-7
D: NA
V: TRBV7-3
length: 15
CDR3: CASSLDQTGLGEQYF
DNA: TGTGCCAGCAGCTTAGACCAAACAGGGTTGGGTGAGCAGTACTTC

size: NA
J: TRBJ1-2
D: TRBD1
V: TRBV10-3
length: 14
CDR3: CAISRDRKNYGYTF
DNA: TGTGCCATCAGCCGGGACAGGAAAAACTATGGCTACACCTTC

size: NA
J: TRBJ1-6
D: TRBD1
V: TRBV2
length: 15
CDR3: CAIRGQGDYNSPLHF
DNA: TGTGCCATCAGGGGACAGGGAGACTATAATTCACCCCTCCACTTT

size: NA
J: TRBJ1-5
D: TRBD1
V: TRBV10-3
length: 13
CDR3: CASGQGGNQPQHF
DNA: TGTGCCAGCGGACAGGGAGGCAATCAGCCCCAGCATTTT

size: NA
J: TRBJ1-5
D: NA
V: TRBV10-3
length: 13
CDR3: CAISRQENQPQHF
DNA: TGTGCCATCAGCCGACAGGAAAATCAGCCCCAGCATTTT

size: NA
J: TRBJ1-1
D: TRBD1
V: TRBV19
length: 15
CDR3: CASGRDRRMNTEAFF
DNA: TGTGCCAGTGGTAGGGACAGGAGAATGAACACTGAAGCTTTCTTT

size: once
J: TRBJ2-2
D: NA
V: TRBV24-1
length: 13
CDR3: CATADKYTGELFF
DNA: TGTGCCACCGCGGACAAATACACCGGGGAGCTGTTTTTT

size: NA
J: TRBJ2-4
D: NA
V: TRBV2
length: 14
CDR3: CASSRAWGVDIQYF
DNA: TGTGCCAGCAGCCGTGCGTGGGGGGTTGACATTCAGTACTTC

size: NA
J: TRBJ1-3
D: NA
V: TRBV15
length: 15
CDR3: CATSRPGHFGNTIYF
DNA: TGTGCCACCAGCAGGCCCGGACATTTTGGAAACACCATATATTTT

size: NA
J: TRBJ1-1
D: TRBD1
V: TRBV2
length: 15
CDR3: CASSVEAQGSTEAFF
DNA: TGTGCCAGCAGTGTTGAGGCACAGGGGTCCACTGAAGCTTTCTTT

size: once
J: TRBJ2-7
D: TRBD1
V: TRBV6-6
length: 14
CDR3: CASRLGQDSYEQYF
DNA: TGTGCCAGCAGGCTCGGACAGGACTCCTACGAGCAGTACTTC